The 24 T cell receptor beta chains reported below all come from one sample, sequenced in a study of technical replicates of blood from several donors. The protocol was immunoSEQ multiplex PCR, while the TCRdb copy is restricted to in-frame clones and leaves out a portion. Of more than 65,000 clones in the sample, 91% were seen once. The source material was T cells isolated from PBMCs. The receptors stem from a human donor in good health. Some clones in this sample may be carry-over from other donors' samples.

This rearrangement joins TRBV7-2 to TRBJ2-1; TRBD1 aligns across 8 bases. The V segment lost 1 base and the J segment 6 bases; nucleotides outside the gene matches: 2. The CDR3 length is 14 residues. Germline V lookup: CDR1 SGHTA, CDR2 FQGNSA. DNA for the CDR3: TGTGCCAGCAGCTTAGAGGACAGGGCCAATGAGCAGTTCTTC. Translating gives CASSLEDRANEQFF.

The chain recombines TRBV7-9 with TRBJ2-3; a possible D gene is TRBD2 (8 bases). V was cut by 7 bases and J by 3 bases, with 17 bases left in between. The CDR3 is made up of 15 amino acids. Per germline, CDR1 SEHNR and CDR2 FQNEAQ (reference sequence). CDR3 nucleotides: TGTGCCAGCACCGGGGGGGGACAGATGACAGATACGCAGTATTTT. The encoded protein is CASTGGGQMTDTQYF.

V and J are TRBV12-2 and TRBJ2-7; the table's D call of TRBD1 was not tested on the DNA. TRBV12-2 is annotated as a pseudogene. The CDR3 extends over 12 amino acids. The CDR3 protein is CASPQVRYEQYF. The CDR3 DNA reads TGTGCAAGTCCCCAGGTCCGCTACGAGCAGTACTTC.

In this sample, this clone turned up a few times. V gene TRBV5-1 combines with J gene TRBJ2-2; 11 bases align to TRBD2. The CDR3 has 16 amino acids. The V segment lost 4 bases and the J segment 3 bases; nucleotides outside the gene matches: 5. The germline gives CDR1 SGHRS, CDR2 YFSETQ. The CDR3 sequence is CASSILAGGDTGELFF. CDR3 in DNA: TGCGCCAGCAGCATCCTAGCGGGGGGTGACACCGGGGAGCTGTTTTTT.

V gene TRBV6-1 combines with J gene TRBJ2-3, with D maybe TRBD1 (6 bases). This CDR3 comprises 15 residues. Germline values: CDR1 MNHNS, CDR2 SASEGT. Trimming removed 5 bases at V and 3 bases at J, with 15 bases between. CDR3 loop: CASSIPVGGTDTQYF. In DNA form, the CDR3 reads TGTGCCAGCAGTATCCCGGTAGGGGGAACAGATACGCAGTATTTT.

This clone has just one count. The V and J genes are TRBV29-1 and TRBJ2-7; 7 bases agree with TRBD1. The CDR3 is 13 amino acids. The V segment lost 2 bases and the J segment 5 bases; nucleotides outside the gene matches: 6. Germline CDR1 reads SQVTM; CDR2 reads ANQGSEA. In DNA form, the CDR3 reads TGCAGCGTTGAAAGCGACAGGGTAAACGAGCAGTACTTC. This translates into CSVESDRVNEQYF.

The chain recombines TRBV5-1 with TRBJ1-1; a weak D match, TRBD1 (5 bases). V was shortened by 1 base and J by 0 bases, with 13 bases between the two germline ends. This CDR3 spans 16 amino acids. Per germline, CDR1 SGHRS and CDR2 YFSETQ. The CDR3 here is CASSLKGPTVNTEAFF. The CDR3 coding sequence is TGCGCCAGCAGCTTGAAGGGCCCGACAGTGAACACTGAAGCTTTCTTT.

The gene calls are TRBV11-2 and TRBJ2-1; possibly TRBD1 for D (5 bases). The CDR3 is 14 amino acids. The V and J ends lost 0 bases and 15 bases respectively, with 18 bases between them. CDR1 is SGHAT, CDR2 FQNNGV, per germline. Here the CDR3 reads CASSLDLGQGKGFF. CDR3 in DNA: TGTGCCAGCAGCTTAGATTTAGGCCAGGGCAAGGGGTTCTTC.

The chain recombines TRBV6-6 with TRBJ1-5; TRBD1 matches at 12 bases. The CDR3 is made up of 16 amino acids. Germline trimming cut 6 bases from V and 7 bases from J; bases unmatched to any gene: 10. In germline, CDR1 is MNHNY, CDR2 SVGAGI (reference sequence). The CDR3 coding sequence is TGTGCCAGCAGCACCGGGACAGGGGGCACGAGGCAGCCCCAGCATTTT. This translates into CASSTGTGGTRQPQHF.

The CDR3 reads CASSERETGGRHF. CDR3 bases: TGTGCCAGCAGTGAAAGGGAAACAGGGGGGCGGCATTTT. The J gene is TRBJ1-5, the V gene TRBV6-1; 8 bases map to TRBD1. The CDR3 extends over 13 amino acids. After removal of 2 bases from V and 15 bases from J, the junction contained 9 bases not matched to a gene. CDR1 MNHNS and CDR2 SASEGT come from the germline V gene.

V usage is TRBV28 and J usage is TRBJ2-7; 9 bases are a match to TRBD1. Germline-derived CDR1 and CDR2 are MDHEN and SYDVKM. After removal of 6 bases from V and 6 bases from J, the junction contained 15 bases not matched to a gene. The CDR3 runs to 16 residues. The CDR3 here is CASRTGQGLSRGEQYF. For the CDR3, the DNA is TGTGCCAGCAGGACGGGACAGGGACTCTCCCGCGGCGAGCAGTACTTC. The entire variable domain, with the rest obtained from reference TRBV28 and TRBJ2-7, is as follows: DVKVTQSSRYLVKRTGEKVFLECVQDMDHENMFWYRQDPGLGLRLIYFSYDVKMKEKGDIPEGYSVSREKKERFSLILESASTNQTSMYLCASRTGQGLSRGEQYFGPGTRLTVT.

The V call is TRBV18, the J call TRBJ2-1; 8 bases are shared with TRBD2. CDR1 and CDR2 from the germline V gene are KGHSH and LQKENI. V was clipped by 2 bases and J by 9 bases; unmatched bases: 6. The CDR3 consists of 14 residues. The CDR3 DNA sequence: TGTGCCAGCTCACCATGGACTAGCCTGGGTGAGCAGTTCTTC. Residues: CASSPWTSLGEQFF.

The chain couples TRBV6-5 to TRBJ2-2; perhaps TRBD2 as D (6 bases). The germline V and J ends were trimmed by 7 bases and 5 bases, with 8 bases remaining between them. The CDR3 spans 12 residues. Germline loops: CDR1 MNHEY, CDR2 SVGAGI. In nucleotides, the CDR3 is TGTGCCAGCATCGGGGGAACCGGGGAGCTGTTTTTT. Translating gives CASIGGTGELFF.

J is TRBJ2-1 and V is TRBV4-1, with a tentative D call TRBD1 (5 bases). Trimming removed 4 bases from V and 3 bases from J, with 16 bases in between. This CDR3 has 16 amino acids. Germline-derived CDR1 and CDR2 are MGHRA and YSYEKL. Written as DNA, the CDR3 is TGCGCCAGCAGCCTGCCCAGGGAAGAGTTCTACAATGAGCAGTTCTTC. Translating it yields CASSLPREEFYNEQFF.

The chain carries TRBV6-5 and TRBJ2-7, with TRBD2 matching 10 bases. This CDR3 is built from 15 residues. Trimming at V came to 2 bases and at J to 6 bases, leaving 7 bases not matched to a gene. Germline-derived CDR1 and CDR2 are MNHEY and SVGAGI. CDR3 sequence reads: CASSYAASGSREQYF. CDR3 nucleotides: TGTGCCAGCAGTTACGCGGCTAGCGGGAGTCGCGAGCAGTACTTC.

V usage is TRBV19 and J usage is TRBJ2-1; no firm D call. Between the trimmed V and J ends, which lost 3 bases and 6 bases, there was a span of 12 bases. The CDR3 is 14 residues long. From germline, CDR1 is LNHDA and CDR2 SQIVND (reference sequence). The CDR3: CASSIPYSSNEQFF. Here the CDR3 DNA reads TGTGCCAGTAGTATCCCCTATTCGAGCAATGAGCAGTTCTTC.

This clone was observed once. V is TRBV14 and J is TRBJ2-7; D gene ambiguous. CDR3 length: 14 residues. Per the germline V gene, CDR1 is SGHDN and CDR2 is FVKESK. Trimming pared 4 bases from V and 2 bases from J, leaving 12 bases between. The CDR3 reads CASSRLGTTYEQYF. CDR3 DNA sequence: TGTGCCAGCAGCCGACTCGGCACCACCTACGAGCAGTACTTC.

The chain employs TRBV29-1 and TRBJ2-7; perhaps TRBD1 as D (6 bases). V dropped 3 bases and J dropped 0 bases, with 21 bases sitting between them. The CDR3 is 17 residues long. Germline assignment: CDR1 SQVTM and CDR2 ANQGSEA. In nucleotides, the CDR3 is TGCAGCGTTGATTTGGGTCCAAGGGGGTCGCCCTCCTACGAGCAGTACTTC. Translated, it gives CSVDLGPRGSPSYEQYF.

This rearrangement joins TRBV9 to TRBJ1-2, with 7 positions matching TRBD1. Germline lookup yields CDR1 SGDLS and CDR2 YYNGEE. The length of the CDR3 is 14 residues. J gave up 8 bases and V 0 bases, and 7 bases lay outside the gene matches. The CDR3 here is CASSVVSGGEGYTF. The CDR3 DNA is TGTGCCAGCAGCGTAGTGTCAGGGGGTGAGGGCTACACCTTC.

The chain links TRBV9 to TRBJ1-2; 7 nucleotides line up with TRBD1. CDR1 is SGDLS and CDR2 is YYNGEE in the germline V gene. J gave up 8 bases and V 3 bases, and 10 bases lay outside the gene matches. CDR3 size: 14 residues. In nucleotides, the CDR3 is TGTGCCAGCAGCGCGGAAAGGACAGGCGGAGGCTACACCTTC. Amino acid sequence: CASSAERTGGGYTF.

This chain links TRBV5-4 with TRBJ2-4; D might be TRBD1 (5 bases). The CDR3 extends over 17 amino acids. The germline V and J ends were trimmed by 0 bases and 0 bases, with 13 bases remaining between them. Germline V gene data show CDR1 as SGHNT and CDR2 as YYREEE (reference sequence). CDR3 nucleotide sequence: TGTGCCAGCAGCTTGGTTGCTAGGGGCGTAGCCAAAAACATTCAGTACTTC. It translates to CASSLVARGVAKNIQYF. Using reference TRBV5-4 and TRBJ2-4 for the parts outside the CDR3, the full variable domain is ETGVTQSPTHLIKTRGQQVTLRCSSQSGHNTVSWYQQALGQGPQFIFQYYREEENGRGNFPPRFSGLQFPNYSSELNVNALELDDSALYLCASSLVARGVAKNIQYFGAGTRLSVL.

V and J are TRBV12-5 and TRBJ1-5; D gene ambiguous. CDR1 is LGHNT and CDR2 is FRNRAP in the germline V gene. The CDR3 has 15 residues. Between the trimmed V and J ends, which lost 1 base and 4 bases, there was a span of 11 bases. The CDR3, as DNA: TGTGCTAGTGGTTTGGAAGCGATAGGTAATCAGCCCCAGCATTTT. This sequence encodes CASGLEAIGNQPQHF.

The chain employs TRBV2 and TRBJ1-5; TRBD1 matches at 10 bases. Unmatched junction bases numbered 9, after V lost 7 bases and J lost 6 bases. The CDR3 runs to 15 residues. Germline assignment: CDR1 SNHLY and CDR2 FYNNEI. In DNA form, the CDR3 reads TGTGCCAGCACCGCCAGCGGACAGGGGGGTCAGCCCCAGCATTTT. As protein: CASTASGQGGQPQHF.

The chain's CDR3 is CASSGRHRLAGSNTGELFF. CDR3 DNA: TGTGCCAGCAGCGGGAGACACAGACTAGCGGGGAGTAACACCGGGGAGCTGTTTTTT. The chain links TRBV9 to TRBJ2-2, with TRBD2 matching 11 bases. From germline, CDR1 is SGDLS and CDR2 YYNGEE. There are 19 residues in the CDR3. The junction had 12 bases not matched to a gene; V was cut back by 3 bases and J by 2 bases.